This T cell receptor (beta chain) stems from a study of T cell responses to AZD1222 COVID-19 vaccine. Produced via immunoSEQ multiplex PCR; TCRdb's table is partial and in-frame only. This table has more than 150,000 clones, roughly 92% appearing once. The sequence came from an adult in good health. The material was peripheral blood, obtained on day 0 of AZD1222 vaccination.

The CDR3 sequence: CASVEFWGYEQYV. The CDR3 nucleotides read TGTGCTAGTGTAGAGTTCTGGGGCTACGAGCAGTACGTC. This rearrangement joins TRBV12-5 to TRBJ2-7; no clear D. Germline values: CDR1 LGHNT, CDR2 FRNRAP. V lost 7 bases and J lost 3, with 13 bases in between. This CDR3 has 13 amino acids.